The text below deals with one TCR beta chain. Antigen unknown. The sample comes from a study of vaccination and CD4 T cells after COVID-19. Study-level information: The study collected post-vaccine samples a median 72 days after dose two, with a range of 14 to 241. Overlapping peptides of the spike proteins of SARS-CoV-2, HCoV-NL63, HCoV-OC43 and HCoV-229E were used for cell stimulation.

The treatment was: roughly ten-day PBMC culture with coronavirus spike peptide pools or control peptides (ViraFEST assay). At days 3 and 7, half the medium was exchanged for fresh IL-2 medium. Scientists ran DNA taken from cultured CD4+ T cells through the Oncomine TCR Beta short-read assay for sequencing. Genomic DNA was extracted from cultured CD4+ T cells. TCRdb reprocessed the PCR reads via MiXCR and lists one record per CDR3 protein. The table has some 12,000 distinct CDR3 sequences, 45% to 65% seen once. V lost 5 bases, J lost 4 bases, and 11 bases lay in between. CDR3 size: 12 residues. Germline CDR1 DFQATT, CDR2 SNEGSKA (reference sequence).

This TCR was sampled from a human donor who had recovered from COVID-19. The V call is TRBV20-1, the J call TRBJ1-1; D call uncertain. Source material: CD4+ T cells from blood, cultured in vitro. The CDR3 nucleotides read TGCAGTGCTGTTTATCCCCGCACTGAAGCTTTCTTT. It yields the protein CSAVYPRTEAFF.